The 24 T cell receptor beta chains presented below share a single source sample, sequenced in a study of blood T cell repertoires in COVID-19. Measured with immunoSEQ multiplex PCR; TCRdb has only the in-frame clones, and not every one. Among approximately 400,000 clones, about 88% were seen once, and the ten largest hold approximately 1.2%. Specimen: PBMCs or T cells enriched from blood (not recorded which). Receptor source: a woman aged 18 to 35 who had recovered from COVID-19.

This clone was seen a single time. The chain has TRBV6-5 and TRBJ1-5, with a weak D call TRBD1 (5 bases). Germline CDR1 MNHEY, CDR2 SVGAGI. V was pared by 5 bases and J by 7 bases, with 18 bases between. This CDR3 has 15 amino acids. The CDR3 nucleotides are TGTGCCAGCAGTCCAACAGACAGTTCCCCCCAGCCCCAGCATTTT. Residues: CASSPTDSSPQPQHF.

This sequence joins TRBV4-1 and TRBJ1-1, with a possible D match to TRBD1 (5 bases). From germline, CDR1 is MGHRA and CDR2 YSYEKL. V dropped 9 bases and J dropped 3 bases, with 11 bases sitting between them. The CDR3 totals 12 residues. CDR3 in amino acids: CASGGGDTEAFF. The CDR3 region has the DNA TGCGCCAGTGGGGGGGGTGACACTGAAGCTTTCTTT.

The CDR3 coding sequence is TGCAGCGTCCTGGGACAGGAGATCACGGAAGCTTTCTTT. Protein product: CSVLGQEITEAFF. The rearrangement joins TRBV29-1 to TRBJ1-1; 8 bases line up with TRBD1. The ends lost 6 bases at V and 8 bases at J; junction bases unmatched: 11. This CDR3 spans 13 amino acids. CDR1 and CDR2 from the germline V gene are SQVTM and ANQGSEA.

The CDR3 nucleotides read TGTGCCAGCAGAGCGGGGGACGGTGGGGATCATAGCAATCAGCCCCAGCATTTT. This gives the protein CASRAGDGGDHSNQPQHF. The chain combines TRBV5-5 with TRBJ1-5; maybe TRBD1 (5 bases). The V gene lost 5 bases and the J gene lost 0 bases, with 21 bases spanning the gap. This CDR3 region has 18 residues. The germline gives CDR1 SGHKS, CDR2 YYEKEE (reference sequence).

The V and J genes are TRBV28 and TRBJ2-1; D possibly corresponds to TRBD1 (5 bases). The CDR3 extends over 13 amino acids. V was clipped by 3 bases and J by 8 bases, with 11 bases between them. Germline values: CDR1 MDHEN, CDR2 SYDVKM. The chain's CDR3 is CASSFIQGDEQFF. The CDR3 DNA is TGTGCCAGCAGTTTCATTCAGGGCGATGAGCAGTTCTTC.

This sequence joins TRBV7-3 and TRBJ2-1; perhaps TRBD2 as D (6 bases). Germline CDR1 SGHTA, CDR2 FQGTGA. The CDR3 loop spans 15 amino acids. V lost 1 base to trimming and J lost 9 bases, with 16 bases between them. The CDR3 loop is CASSLMGGSVGEQFF. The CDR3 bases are TGTGCCAGCAGCTTAATGGGGGGTTCGGTAGGTGAGCAGTTCTTC.

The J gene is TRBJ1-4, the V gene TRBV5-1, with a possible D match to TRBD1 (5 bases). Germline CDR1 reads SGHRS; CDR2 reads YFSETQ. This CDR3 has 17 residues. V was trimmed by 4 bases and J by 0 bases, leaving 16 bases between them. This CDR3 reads CASSLQTASATNEKLFF. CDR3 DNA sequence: TGCGCCAGCAGCCTTCAGACAGCGTCTGCAACTAATGAAAAACTGTTTTTT.

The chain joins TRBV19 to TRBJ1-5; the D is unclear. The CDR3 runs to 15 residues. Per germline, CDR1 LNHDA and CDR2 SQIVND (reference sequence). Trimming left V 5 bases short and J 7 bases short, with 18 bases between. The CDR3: CASSGVGVFPQPQHF. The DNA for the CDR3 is TGTGCCAGTAGTGGGGTCGGGGTTTTCCCACAGCCCCAGCATTTT.

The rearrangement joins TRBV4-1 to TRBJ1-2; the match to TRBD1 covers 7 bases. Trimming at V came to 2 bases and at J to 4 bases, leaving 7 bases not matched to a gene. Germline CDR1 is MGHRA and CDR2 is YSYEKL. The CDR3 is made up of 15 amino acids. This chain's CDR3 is CASSQLGGQFYGYTF. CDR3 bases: TGCGCCAGCAGCCAATTAGGGGGCCAGTTCTATGGCTACACCTTC.

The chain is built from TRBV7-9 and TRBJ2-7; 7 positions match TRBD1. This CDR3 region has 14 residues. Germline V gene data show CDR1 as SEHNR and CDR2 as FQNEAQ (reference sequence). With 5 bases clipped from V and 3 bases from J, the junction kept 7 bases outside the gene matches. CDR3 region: CASSQGDSYYEQYF. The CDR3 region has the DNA TGTGCCAGCAGCCAGGGGGACAGTTACTACGAGCAGTACTTC.

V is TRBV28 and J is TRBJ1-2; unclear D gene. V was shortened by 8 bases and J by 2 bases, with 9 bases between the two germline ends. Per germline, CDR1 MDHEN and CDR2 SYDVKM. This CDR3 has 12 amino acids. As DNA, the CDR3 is TGTGCCAGCGCCACAACGAACTATGGCTACACCTTC. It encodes CASATTNYGYTF.

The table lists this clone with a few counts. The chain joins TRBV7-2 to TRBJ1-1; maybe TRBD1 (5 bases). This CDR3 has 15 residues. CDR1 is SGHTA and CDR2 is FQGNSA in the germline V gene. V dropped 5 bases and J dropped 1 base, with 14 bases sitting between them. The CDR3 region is CASSPWGVSNTEAFF. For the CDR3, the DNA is TGTGCCAGCAGCCCCTGGGGGGTTTCGAACACTGAAGCTTTCTTT.

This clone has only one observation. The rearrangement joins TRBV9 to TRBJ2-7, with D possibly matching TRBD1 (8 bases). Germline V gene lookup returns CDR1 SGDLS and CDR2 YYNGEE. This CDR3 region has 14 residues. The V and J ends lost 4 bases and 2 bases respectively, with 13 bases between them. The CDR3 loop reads CASSTGGGAYEQYF. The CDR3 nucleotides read TGTGCCAGCAGCACAGGGGGGGGCGCCTACGAGCAGTACTTC. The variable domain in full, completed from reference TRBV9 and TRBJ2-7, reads DSGVTQTPKHLITATGQRVTLRCSPRSGDLSVYWYQQSLDQGLQFLIQYYNGEERAKGNILERFSAQQFPDLHSELNLSSLELGDSALYFCASSTGGGAYEQYFGPGTRLTVT.

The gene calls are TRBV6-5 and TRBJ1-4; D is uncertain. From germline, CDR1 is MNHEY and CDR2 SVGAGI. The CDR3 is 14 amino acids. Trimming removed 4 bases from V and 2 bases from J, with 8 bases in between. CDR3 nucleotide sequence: TGTGCCAGCAGTTGGAGGGTCACTAATGAAAAACTGTTTTTT. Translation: CASSWRVTNEKLFF.

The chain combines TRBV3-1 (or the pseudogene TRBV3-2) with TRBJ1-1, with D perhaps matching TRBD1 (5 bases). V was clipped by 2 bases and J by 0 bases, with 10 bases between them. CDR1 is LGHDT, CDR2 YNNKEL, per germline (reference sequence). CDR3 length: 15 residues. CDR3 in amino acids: CASSQRQRMNTEAFF. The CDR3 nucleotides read TGTGCCAGCAGCCAAAGACAGCGCATGAACACTGAAGCTTTCTTT.

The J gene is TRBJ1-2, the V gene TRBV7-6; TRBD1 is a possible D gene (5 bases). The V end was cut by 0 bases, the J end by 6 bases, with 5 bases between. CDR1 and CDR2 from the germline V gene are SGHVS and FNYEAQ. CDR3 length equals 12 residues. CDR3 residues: CASSLAGDGYTF. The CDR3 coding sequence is TGTGCCAGCAGCTTAGCAGGGGATGGCTACACCTTC.

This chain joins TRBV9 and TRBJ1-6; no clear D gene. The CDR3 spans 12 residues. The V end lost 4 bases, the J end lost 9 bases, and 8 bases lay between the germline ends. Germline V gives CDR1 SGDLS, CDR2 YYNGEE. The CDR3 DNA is TGTGCCAGCAGCTCCGACATTTCACCCCTCCACTTT. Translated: CASSSDISPLHF.

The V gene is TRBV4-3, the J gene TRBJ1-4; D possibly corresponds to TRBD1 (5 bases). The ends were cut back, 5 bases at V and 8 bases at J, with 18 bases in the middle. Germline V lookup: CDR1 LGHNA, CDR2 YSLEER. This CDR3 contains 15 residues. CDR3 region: CASSFAGAGGEKLFF. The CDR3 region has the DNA TGCGCCAGCAGCTTCGCCGGGGCAGGAGGGGAAAAACTGTTTTTT.

The chain's CDR3 is CASSGGRSYGYTF. The CDR3, as DNA: TGTGCCAGCAGTGGCGGGAGATCTTATGGCTACACCTTC. This chain joins TRBV12-3 or TRBV12-4 and TRBJ1-2, with no clear D. The CDR3 totals 13 residues. V was shortened by 5 bases and J by 5 bases, with 12 bases between the two germline ends.

In nucleotides, the CDR3 is TGTGCCAGCTCACCGGGGGCAGGGTCAATCAACACCATATATTTT. Translation gives CASSPGAGSINTIYF. The chain carries TRBV18 and TRBJ1-3; possibly TRBD1 for D (6 bases). V shed 3 bases and J shed 7 bases, with 16 bases lying between them. The CDR3 loop spans 15 amino acids. CDR1 is KGHSH and CDR2 is LQKENI in the germline V gene.

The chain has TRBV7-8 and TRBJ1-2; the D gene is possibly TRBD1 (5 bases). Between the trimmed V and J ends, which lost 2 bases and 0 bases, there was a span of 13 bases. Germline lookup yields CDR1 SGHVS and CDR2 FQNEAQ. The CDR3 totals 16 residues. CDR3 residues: CASSLYFQGANYGYTF. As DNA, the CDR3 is TGTGCCAGCAGCTTATACTTCCAAGGGGCTAACTATGGCTACACCTTC.

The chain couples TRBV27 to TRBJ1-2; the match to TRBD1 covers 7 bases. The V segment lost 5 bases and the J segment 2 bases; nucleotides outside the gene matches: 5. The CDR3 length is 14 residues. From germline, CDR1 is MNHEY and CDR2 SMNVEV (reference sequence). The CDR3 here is CASSRDSINYGYTF. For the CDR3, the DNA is TGTGCCAGCAGTAGGGACAGCATCAACTATGGCTACACCTTC.

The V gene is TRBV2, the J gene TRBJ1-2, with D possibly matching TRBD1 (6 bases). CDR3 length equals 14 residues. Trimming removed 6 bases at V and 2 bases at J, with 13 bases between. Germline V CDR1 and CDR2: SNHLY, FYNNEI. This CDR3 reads CASSDSDSNYGYTF. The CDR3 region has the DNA TGTGCCAGCAGCGACTCGGACAGCAACTATGGCTACACCTTC.

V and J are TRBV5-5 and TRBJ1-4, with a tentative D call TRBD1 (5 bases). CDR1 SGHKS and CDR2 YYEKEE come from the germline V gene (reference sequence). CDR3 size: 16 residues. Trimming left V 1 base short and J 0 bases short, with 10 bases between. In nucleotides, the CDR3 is TGTGCCAGCAGCTTGACAGGCGGTACAACTAATGAAAAACTGTTTTTT. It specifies CASSLTGGTTNEKLFF.